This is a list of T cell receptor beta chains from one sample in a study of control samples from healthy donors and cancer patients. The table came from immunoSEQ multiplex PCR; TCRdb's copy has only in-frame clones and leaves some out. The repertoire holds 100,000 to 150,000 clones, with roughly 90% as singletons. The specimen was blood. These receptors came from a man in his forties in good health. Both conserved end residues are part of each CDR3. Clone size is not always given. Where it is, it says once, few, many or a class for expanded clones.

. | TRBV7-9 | CASSPWLDTEQYF
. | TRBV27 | CASSSGSNQPQHF
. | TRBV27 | CASSLFRVGGIQYF
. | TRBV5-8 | CASSLSRTGRNTEAFF
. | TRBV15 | CATSRDGTGSSEQYF
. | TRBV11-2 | CASSLNLGNNEQFF
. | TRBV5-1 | CASRPTAGGQETQYF
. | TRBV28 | CASSSDRATGNTIYF
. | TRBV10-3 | CAIRGGGTANTGELFF
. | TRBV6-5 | CASSRRSGGTEAFF
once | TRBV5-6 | CASSLGRPVMVNTEAFF
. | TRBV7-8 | CASSHKLALDTGELFF
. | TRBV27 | CASSLLGGEQYF
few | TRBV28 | CASSLSGDRTDTQYF
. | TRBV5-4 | CASSRGQPTEAFF
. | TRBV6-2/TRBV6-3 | CASSYIYFTDTQYF
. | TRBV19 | CASSLDDRGNTDTQYF
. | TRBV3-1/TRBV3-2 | CASSGAGSPLHF
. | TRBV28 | CASSPGGSVGYTF
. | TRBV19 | CASRWGGTDTQYF
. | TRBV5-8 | CATRTEVTGELFF
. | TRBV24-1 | CATSDSPGRGTGELFF
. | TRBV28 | CASGVQDPYEQYF
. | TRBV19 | CASSIGGHLNMNTEAFF
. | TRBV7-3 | CASSPGLSGEQFF
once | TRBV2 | CASYNPAGAVETQYF
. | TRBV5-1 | CASSYQGEPYEQYF
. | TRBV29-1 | CSAGALRRQYF
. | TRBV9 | CARKTPGVGNTIYF
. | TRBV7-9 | CASSSREGGAEAFF
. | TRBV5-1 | CASSLGVAGAGNIQYF
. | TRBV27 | CASSLSGLYSYNEQFF
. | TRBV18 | CASSPDNSGNTIYF
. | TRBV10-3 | CAISESSSWNEQFF
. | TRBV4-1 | CASSREGRGANYGYTF
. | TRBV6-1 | CASSTDRGNNYGYTF